This T cell receptor (beta chain) was documented in a study of Graves' ophthalmopathy and Graves' hyperthyroidism. General study results and limits: Ophthalmopathy progression was predicted with 55% to 71% sensitivity and about 74% specificity.

Germline V lookup: CDR1 MNHEY, CDR2 SVGAGI. Between the trimmed V and J ends, which lost 6 bases and 1 base, there was a span of 12 bases. This CDR3 contains 14 residues. Amplified material comprised TCR beta CDR3 regions derived from RNA transcripts. RT-PCR was first run with HTBI primers, then multiplex PCR in a second round. TCRdb independently ran MiXCR on the multiplex PCR reads; one entry per CDR3 protein. The data show about 740,000 distinct CDR3 sequences, 35% to 50% seen once. Moderate-to-severe activity, with CAS ≥3, NOSPECS ≥4 and duration under 3 months, characterized the donors with ophthalmopathy. In this cohort, patients with other autoimmune diseases, uncontrolled infections, pregnancy or lactation were excluded. PBMCs were density-gradient isolated from approximately 10 ml fresh blood. Regarding this clonotype: Its specificity is not known.

The TCR sequence derives from an adult man with Graves' ophthalmopathy. The chain carries TRBV6-5 and TRBJ1-1; weak D call: TRBD1 (6 bases). Material: peripheral blood. CDR3 DNA sequence: TGTGCCAGCAGACCAGGGGTGGCGAACACTGAAGCTTTCTTT. Amino acids: CASRPGVANTEAFF.